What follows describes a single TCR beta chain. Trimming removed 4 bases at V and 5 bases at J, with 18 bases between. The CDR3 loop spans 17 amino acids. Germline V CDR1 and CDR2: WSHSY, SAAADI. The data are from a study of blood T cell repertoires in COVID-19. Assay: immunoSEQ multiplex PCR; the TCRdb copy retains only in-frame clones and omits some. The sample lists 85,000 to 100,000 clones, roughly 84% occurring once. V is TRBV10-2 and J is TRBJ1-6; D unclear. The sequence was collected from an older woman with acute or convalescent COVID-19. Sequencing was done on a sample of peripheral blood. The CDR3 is CASSASSYLLDNSPLHF. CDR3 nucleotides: TGCGCCAGCAGTGCAAGTTCCTACCTCCTCGATAATTCACCCCTCCACTTT.